This entry describes one TCR beta chain. This entry belongs to a study of shared clonotypes between healthy human individuals. From germline, CDR1 is KGHSH and CDR2 LQKENI. V was clipped by 4 bases and J by 3 bases, with 13 bases between them. The CDR3 covers 14 residues. Naive CD4+ cells were CD45RA-selected; the remaining cells were memory. Sequencing was performed with immunoSEQ multiplex PCR; in TCRdb, only in-frame clones are kept and a portion is missing. This table holds around 340,000 clones, around four fifths found once. This receptor was identified in a young man in good health. The specimen sequenced was memory CD4+ T cells sorted from blood. Subset noted: CD45RA-negative fraction. This sequence joins TRBV18 and TRBJ2-7; D is uncertain. Here the CDR3 DNA reads TGTGCCAGCTCACTAACAACGGACGGCTACGAGCAGTACTTC. This codes for CASSLTTDGYEQYF.